This T cell receptor beta chain appears in the sequencing data of a study of PD-1 blockade in classical Hodgkin lymphoma. Study-level information: Nivolumab was given intravenously to patients at 3 mg/kg every 2 weeks.

All patients relapsed after autologous stem cell transplantation, and brentuximab vedotin exposure varied. Patients had relapsed/refractory classical Hodgkin lymphoma with complete response, partial response or progressive disease as best response. General study findings and limits: A significant rise in TCR diversity was seen by C4D1 for CD4+ cells but not for CD8+ cells. Complete responders' diversity at baseline resembled that of newly diagnosed patients.

To note about this clone: Its matching antigen is unknown. Other DNA sequences in this sample translate to the same CDR3.

Deletions cut 0 bases from V and 4 bases from J, with 11 bases between. Germline-derived CDR1 and CDR2 are SGDLS and YYNGEE. The CDR3 totals 15 residues. TCRdb's copy holds only in-frame clones and misses some; the assay was immunoSEQ multiplex PCR. Of more than 140,000 clones listed, just under 80% were seen once; the top ten hold 9.2%. This clonotype was obtained from a human donor with classical Hodgkin lymphoma. This sequence joins TRBV9 and TRBJ2-1; the D gene is possibly TRBD2 (6 bases). This specimen consisted of peripheral blood mononuclear cells (PBMCs), obtained before the second cycle of nivolumab. The CDR3: CASSVAGALYNEQFF. The DNA for the CDR3 is TGTGCCAGCAGCGTAGCGGGAGCATTGTACAATGAGCAGTTCTTC.